Detailed here is one TCR beta chain. The antigen is undetermined. This sample stems from a study of blood T cells in healthy people across ages. Notes on the study in general: Naive T cell percentage by flow cytometry tracked strongly with beta diversity. Unsorted PBMCs ruled out conclusive naive versus antigen-experienced comparison.

Aged roughly 6 to 90, donors were systemically healthy Caucasians from Russia. Through a sample-barcoded 5' primer and a J-beta primer mix, a second PCR was run for 7 to 11 cycles. Tags on each cDNA molecule came from a template-switch adaptor with 12 random nucleotides. TCRdb used MiXCR to reprocess the 5' RACE reads, holding one entry per CDR3 protein. This table has over a million distinct CDR3 sequences, 45% appearing once. Germline V CDR1 and CDR2: MNHEY, SVGAGI. The ends were cut back, 5 bases at V and 2 bases at J, with 16 bases in the middle. The length of the CDR3 is 16 residues. The rearrangement uses TRBV6-5 and TRBJ1-5; maybe TRBD1 (5 bases). Sequencing used blood. This clonotype originated in an older woman in good health. The CDR3 DNA sequence: TGTGCCAGCAGTCGTAGGGCAGGGTTAGGCAATCAGCCCCAGCATTTT. Protein sequence: CASSRRAGLGNQPQHF.